This T cell receptor beta chain originates from a study of control samples from healthy donors and cancer patients. Profiling relied on immunoSEQ multiplex PCR, and the TCRdb table lists in-frame clones only, not all of them. The sample contains roughly 150,000 clones, 70% to 90% of which appear only once. The CDR3 is made up of 15 amino acids. Trimming removed 4 bases at V and 0 bases at J, with 14 bases between. CDR1 is SGHKS and CDR2 is YYEKEE in the germline V gene (reference sequence). The sequencing input was blood. The V call is TRBV5-5, the J call TRBJ2-7; D call uncertain. This receptor was obtained from a man aged 18 to 29 in good health. The CDR3 DNA reads as TGTGCCAGCAGCGAAGGCCCCGCCCTCTCCTACGAGCAGTACTTC. Protein sequence: CASSEGPALSYEQYF. The whole variable domain, filled in from reference TRBV5-5 and TRBJ2-7, reads DAGVTQSPTHLIKTRGQQVTLRCSPISGHKSVSWYQQVLGQGPQFIFQYYEKEERGRGNFPDRFSARQFPNYSSELNVNALLLGDSALYLCASSEGPALSYEQYFGPGTRLTVT.